The clone carrying this TCR beta chain has only one observation. The sample is drawn from a study of CD8 T cells in Susac syndrome. RNA was extracted with the RNeasy kit, and a quantity of about 0.45 to 1 ug was reverse transcribed using random hexamers. The CDR3 of TCR beta was amplified by immunoSEQ multiplex PCR across 54 Vbeta and 13 Jbeta. A single record per CDR3 protein comes from TCRdb applying MiXCR to the immunoSEQ multiplex PCR reads. This table holds tens of thousands of distinct CDR3 sequences, approximately 94% found once. TCR beta from blood CD8+ and CD4+ T cells was sequenced. The control group consisted of healthy donors matched for age and sex. Negative isolation was used for CD8+ and CD4+ T cells and FACS enrichment for TEMRA cells. The sample consisted of CD8+ T cells from PBMCs. This clonotype originated in a human donor in good health.

CDR3 nucleotides: TGTGCCAGCAGCCAAGCCTCTACCGGGGAGACCCAGTACTTC. Translation: CASSQASTGETQYF. The V call is TRBV3-1, the J call TRBJ2-5; D remains ambiguous. Germline loops: CDR1 LGHDT, CDR2 YNNKEL (reference sequence). Trimming left V 1 base short and J 5 bases short, with 11 bases between. The CDR3 length is 14 residues.